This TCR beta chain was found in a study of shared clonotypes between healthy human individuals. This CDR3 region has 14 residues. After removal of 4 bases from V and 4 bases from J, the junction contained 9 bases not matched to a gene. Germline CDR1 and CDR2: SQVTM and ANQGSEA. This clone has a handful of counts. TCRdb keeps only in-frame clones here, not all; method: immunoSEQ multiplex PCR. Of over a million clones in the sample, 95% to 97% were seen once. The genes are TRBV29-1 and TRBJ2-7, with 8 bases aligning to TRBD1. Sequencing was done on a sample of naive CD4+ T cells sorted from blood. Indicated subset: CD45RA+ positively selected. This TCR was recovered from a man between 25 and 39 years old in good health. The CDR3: CSVAPGTGRYEQYF. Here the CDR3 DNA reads TGCAGCGTTGCCCCGGGGACAGGAAGGTACGAGCAGTACTTC.